The rows below give T cell receptor beta chains drawn from one sample of a study of cytomegalovirus exposure and HLA in healthy donors. TCRdb keeps only in-frame clones here, not all; method: immunoSEQ multiplex PCR. This sample yields 140,000 to 150,000 clones, of which around a tenth are seen a single time; 1.8% belongs to the top ten. Sequenced sample: PBMCs. These TCRs come from a man aged 45-65 years in good health and CMV-seronegative. Each CDR3 is given with its conserved first and last residue. A D gene is named only where the DNA matches it firmly. Size values are once, few and many counts, or a class for expanded clones, and some rows have none.

D gene	V gene	clone size	J gene	CDR3 protein	CDR3 DNA
TRBD1	TRBV6-1	-	TRBJ1-5	CASSERQGTQPQHF	TGTGCCAGCAGTGAGCGACAGGGGACTCAGCCCCAGCATTTT
TRBD1	TRBV5-1	few	TRBJ1-1	CASSSSLQGRMNTEAFF	TGCGCCAGCAGCTCTTCTTTACAGGGGAGGATGAACACTGAAGCTTTCTTT
-	TRBV7-9	-	TRBJ2-5	CASSFNMGGQIPETQYF	TGTGCCAGCAGTTTTAACATGGGGGGTCAAATTCCAGAGACCCAGTACTTC
-	TRBV7-2	-	TRBJ2-1	CASSLTGGEVTGEQFF	TGTGCCAGCAGCCTTACTGGCGGGGAGGTAACCGGTGAGCAGTTCTTC
TRBD2	TRBV11-2	-	TRBJ2-3	CASSLRMSPSGVDTQYF	TGTGCCAGCAGCTTAAGGATGTCGCCTAGCGGGGTAGATACGCAGTATTTT
-	TRBV11-1	few	TRBJ2-7	CASSQSFGYEQYF	TGTGCCAGCAGCCAATCATTCGGGTACGAGCAGTACTTC
-	TRBV6-1	few	TRBJ2-2	CASLLGGTGELFF	TGTGCCAGCTTATTGGGGGGAACCGGGGAGCTGTTTTTT
-	TRBV5-1	-	TRBJ1-3	CASSLGASGNTIYF	TGCGCCAGCAGCTTGGGGGCTTCCGGAAACACCATATATTTT
TRBD1	TRBV19	-	TRBJ2-1	CASSIARQGVQFF	TGTGCCAGTAGTATAGCTCGACAGGGCGTGCAGTTCTTC
TRBD1	TRBV6-5	-	TRBJ1-2	CASSPTGGPGYTF	TGTGCCAGCAGTCCCACAGGGGGCCCTGGCTACACCTTC
-	TRBV19	-	TRBJ2-7	CASSIPGYEQYF	TGTGCCAGTAGTATACCCGGCTACGAGCAGTACTTC
-	TRBV6-5	many	TRBJ2-1	CASSYLGSRNEQFF	TGTGCCAGCAGTTACCTAGGTTCCCGCAATGAGCAGTTCTTC
-	TRBV15	-	TRBJ2-4	CATSPGSYTKNIQYF	TGTGCCACCAGCCCCGGGTCCTATACCAAAAACATTCAGTACTTC
-	TRBV29-1	few	TRBJ2-5	CSVEPEGAQYF	TGCAGCGTTGAGCCGGAGGGAGCCCAGTACTTC
-	TRBV7-3	few	TRBJ1-6	CASSPSPYSPLHF	TGTGCCAGCAGCCCAAGCCCCTATTCACCCCTCCACTTT
-	TRBV27	few	TRBJ2-3	CASRLISGMTQYF	TGTGCCAGCAGGCTTATTAGCGGAATGACGCAGTATTTT
TRBD1	TRBV15	-	TRBJ2-2	CAIGTVNTGELFF	TGTGCCATCGGGACAGTTAACACCGGGGAGCTGTTTTTT
TRBD1	TRBV6-5	-	TRBJ1-4	CASRRQGAREKLFF	TGTGCCAGCAGGCGACAGGGGGCTCGGGAAAAACTGTTTTTT
-	TRBV10-3	few	TRBJ1-1	CAISPREIRGDTEAFF	TGTGCCATCAGCCCTCGGGAGATAAGAGGAGACACGGAAGCTTTCTTT
-	TRBV6-5	few	TRBJ1-5	CASNSPGLNQPQHF	TGTGCCAGCAATTCACCGGGTCTCAATCAGCCCCAGCATTTT
TRBD2	TRBV4-1	few	TRBJ2-2	CASSPPGGLAGETGELFF	TGCGCCAGCAGCCCCCCCGGGGGGCTAGCGGGGGAAACCGGGGAGCTGTTTTTT
-	TRBV6-5	few	TRBJ1-1	CASSSEVNTEAFF	TGTGCCAGCAGTTCCGAGGTGAACACTGAAGCTTTCTTT
TRBD1	TRBV4-2	few	TRBJ1-4	CASSYAGGTANEKLFF	TGTGCCAGCAGCTATGCTGGCGGGACAGCTAATGAAAAACTGTTTTTT
TRBD2	TRBV5-4	few	TRBJ2-4	CASSPRTGGKNIQYF	TGTGCCAGCAGCCCCAGGACGGGAGGAAAAAACATTCAGTACTTC
TRBD2	TRBV29-1	-	TRBJ2-3	CSVDISGRKNTQYF	TGCAGCGTTGATATTAGCGGGAGGAAAAATACGCAGTATTTT
-	TRBV19	few	TRBJ1-2	CASSIEGSRPSDSYTF	TGTGCCAGTAGTATAGAGGGCTCCAGACCGTCAGATAGCTACACCTTC
-	TRBV10-1	few	TRBJ2-5	CASSETQGSRETQYF	TGCGCCAGCAGTGAGACGCAGGGGTCGAGGGAGACCCAGTACTTC
-	TRBV6-1	-	TRBJ2-7	CASTLGESYEQYF	TGTGCCAGCACATTAGGGGAATCCTACGAGCAGTACTTC
-	TRBV7-2	-	TRBJ2-1	CASQQDRTNEQFF	TGTGCCAGTCAGCAAGACAGGACCAATGAGCAGTTCTTC
-	TRBV27	few	TRBJ1-4	CASTSFGEKLFF	TGTGCCAGCACGTCCTTCGGGGAAAAACTGTTTTTT
TRBD1	TRBV29-1	-	TRBJ2-7	CSVVRDRGSYEQYF	TGCAGCGTTGTAAGGGACAGGGGATCGTACGAGCAGTACTTC
TRBD2	TRBV5-1	-	TRBJ2-2	CASTPRGDTGELFF	TGCGCCAGCACCCCCCGGGGGGACACCGGGGAGCTGTTTTTT
TRBD2	TRBV6-6	few	TRBJ2-3	CASTPGLASDTQYF	TGTGCCAGCACTCCGGGACTAGCATCGGATACGCAGTATTTT
TRBD1	TRBV19	few	TRBJ1-2	CASSIATGDHGYTF	TGTGCCAGTAGTATAGCCACAGGGGACCATGGCTACACCTTC
TRBD1	TRBV9	few	TRBJ2-7	CASSHSGGQGSYEQYF	TGTGCCAGCAGCCATTCTGGGGGACAGGGGTCCTACGAGCAGTACTTC
-	TRBV18	few	TRBJ2-3	CASSPFDSPTDTQYF	TGTGCCAGCTCACCATTTGACTCGCCCACAGATACGCAGTATTTT
-	TRBV7-3	-	TRBJ2-2	CASSSRVTGELFF	TGTGCCAGCAGCTCGAGGGTCACCGGGGAGCTGTTTTTT
TRBD2	TRBV7-8	-	TRBJ2-1	CASRPGVAGVGEQFF	TGTGCCAGCAGGCCCGGGGTAGCGGGAGTGGGTGAGCAGTTCTTC
-	TRBV11-2	-	TRBJ2-7	CASSLTPLTNYEQYF	TGTGCCAGCAGCCTCACCCCGCTCACTAACTACGAGCAGTACTTC
-	TRBV18	few	TRBJ1-1	CASSPGGMNTEAFF	TGTGCCAGCTCACCCGGGGGAATGAACACTGAAGCTTTCTTT
-	TRBV30	few	TRBJ1-5	CAWGPPGYQPQHF	TGTGCCTGGGGGCCTCCTGGTTATCAGCCCCAGCATTTT
-	TRBV7-3	few	TRBJ1-1	CASSLWGSLTEAFF	TGTGCCAGCAGCTTATGGGGCAGCCTCACTGAAGCTTTCTTT
-	TRBV9	few	TRBJ2-2	CASSVRGDTGELFF	TGTGCCAGCAGCGTAAGGGGTGACACCGGGGAGCTGTTTTTT
TRBD1	TRBV7-3	-	TRBJ2-5	CASSLTGGGETQYF	TGTGCCAGCAGCCTAACAGGGGGCGGAGAGACCCAGTACTTC
-	TRBV6-1	-	TRBJ2-1	CASSENPLSSYNEQFF	TGTGCCAGCAGTGAAAACCCGCTGAGCTCCTACAATGAGCAGTTCTTC
-	TRBV9	few	TRBJ2-7	CASSVAGGTYEQYF	TGTGCCAGCAGCGTAGCCGGCGGGACCTACGAGCAGTACTTC
TRBD1	TRBV7-3	-	TRBJ1-1	CASSLIRGRVNTEAFF	TGTGCCAGCAGCTTAATAAGGGGGCGTGTGAACACTGAAGCTTTCTTT
-	TRBV30	-	TRBJ1-4	CAWSVPGYGEKLFF	TGTGCCTGGAGTGTACCAGGGTACGGTGAAAAACTGTTTTTT
-	TRBV5-1	few	TRBJ2-3	CASSFPPGKGATDTQYF	TGCGCCAGCAGCTTTCCCCCGGGGAAGGGCGCCACAGATACGCAGTATTTT